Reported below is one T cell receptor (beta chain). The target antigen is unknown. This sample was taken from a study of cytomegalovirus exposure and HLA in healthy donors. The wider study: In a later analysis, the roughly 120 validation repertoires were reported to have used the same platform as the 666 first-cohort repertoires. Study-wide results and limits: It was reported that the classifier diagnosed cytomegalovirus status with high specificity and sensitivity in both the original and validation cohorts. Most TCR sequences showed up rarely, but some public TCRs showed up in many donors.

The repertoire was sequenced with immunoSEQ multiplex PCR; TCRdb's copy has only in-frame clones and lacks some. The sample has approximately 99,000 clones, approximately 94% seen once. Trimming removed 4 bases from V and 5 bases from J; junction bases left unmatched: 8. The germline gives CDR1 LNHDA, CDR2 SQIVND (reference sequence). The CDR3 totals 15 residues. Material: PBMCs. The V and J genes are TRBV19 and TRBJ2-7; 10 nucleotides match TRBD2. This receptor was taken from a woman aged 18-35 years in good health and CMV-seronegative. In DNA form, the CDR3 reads TGTGCCAGTAGTAAAAAAAGCGGGGGGGCTAACGAGCAGTACTTC. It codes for CASSKKSGGANEQYF.